The rows below give T cell receptor beta chains drawn from one sample of a study of T cell responses to AZD1222 COVID-19 vaccine. Sequencing used immunoSEQ multiplex PCR; TCRdb keeps in-frame clones, though not all of them. The sample has about 170,000 clones, approximately 90% seen once. The source was peripheral blood, collected on day 0 of AZD1222 vaccination. Source of these receptors: an adult in good health. Each CDR3 is given with its conserved first and last residue. The order of the fields is clone size, D gene, J gene, V gene, CDR3 length, CDR3 DNA, CDR3 protein. D genes are given only for firm matches. Only part of the rows carry a size: once, few, many, or a class if the clone is expanded.

few | . | TRBJ1-2 | TRBV9 | 13 | TGTGCCAGCAGCAATAACAGGGCAGGCGGCTACACCTTC | CASSNNRAGGYTF
once | TRBD1 | TRBJ1-2 | TRBV30 | 14 | TGTGCCTGGATGACAGGGGGCGCCCACTATGGCTACACCTTC | CAWMTGGAHYGYTF
. | TRBD1 | TRBJ2-7 | TRBV5-1 | 15 | TGCGCCAGCAGTTCACCGGGACAGGGACCCTACGAGCAGTACTTC | CASSSPGQGPYEQYF
. | . | TRBJ1-6 | TRBV4-3 | 15 | TGCGCCAGCAGCCAAGACGACAGACTTAATTCACCCCTCCACTTT | CASSQDDRLNSPLHF
. | TRBD1 | TRBJ2-3 | TRBV9 | 16 | TGTGCCAGCAGCGTAGAGGGACAGGGAAGGACAGATACGCAGTATTTT | CASSVEGQGRTDTQYF
. | . | TRBJ1-1 | TRBV12-5 | 11 | TGTGCTAGTTCGTGGGGCACTGAAGCTTTCTTT | CASSWGTEAFF
once | . | TRBJ2-2 | TRBV11-3 | 14 | TGTGCCAGCAGCTTATCCAGGATGAACGGGGAGCTGTTTTTT | CASSLSRMNGELFF
. | . | TRBJ2-2 | TRBV5-1 | 15 | TGCGCCAGCAGCTTGGAGAGGGGAGACACCGGGGAGCTGTTTTTT | CASSLERGDTGELFF
. | . | TRBJ2-3 | TRBV7-2 | 15 | TGTGCCAGCAGCTTAGTAGGGCAGAGGACAGATACGCAGTATTTT | CASSLVGQRTDTQYF
. | . | TRBJ2-5 | TRBV3-1/TRBV3-2 | 13 | TGTGCCAGCAGCCAAGCCCAATGGGAGACCCAGTACTTC | CASSQAQWETQYF
once | . | TRBJ2-7 | TRBV7-2 | 14 | TGTGCCAGCAGCTCCCTTGGGGGGGGGCGGGAGCAGTACTTC | CASSSLGGGREQYF
. | . | TRBJ1-5 | TRBV5-8 | 15 | TGTGCCAGCAGCCCGCCTGGACACTTCAATCAGCCCCAGCATTTT | CASSPPGHFNQPQHF
. | TRBD1 | TRBJ1-3 | TRBV29-1 | 13 | TGCAGCGGCTCGGGACAGGGGGGAAACACCATATATTTT | CSGSGQGGNTIYF
. | TRBD1 | TRBJ2-1 | TRBV12-5 | 15 | TGTGCTAGTGGTTTGCTAGGACAGGGCGGAAATGAGCAGTTCTTC | CASGLLGQGGNEQFF
. | TRBD2 | TRBJ2-6 | TRBV27 | 17 | TGTGCCAGCAGTTCTACTAGCGGGGGGGTTGGGGCCAACGTCCTGACTTTC | CASSSTSGGVGANVLTF
. | TRBD1 | TRBJ2-2 | TRBV19 | 16 | TGTGCCAGTAGTATCCTTCCCGGGACAGGGACCGGGGAGCTGTTTTTT | CASSILPGTGTGELFF
. | TRBD1 | TRBJ2-7 | TRBV5-1 | 15 | TGCGCCAGCAGCTTGGTCGGGACAGCCACCTACGAGCAGTACTTC | CASSLVGTATYEQYF
. | TRBD1 | TRBJ1-1 | TRBV9 | 15 | TGTGCCAGCAGCGTTCGAGGGGGCTCGAACACTGAAGCTTTCTTT | CASSVRGGSNTEAFF
. | . | TRBJ1-1 | TRBV5-1 | 14 | TGCGCCAGCAGCTGGGGCCAGGGGAACACTGAAGCTTTCTTT | CASSWGQGNTEAFF
. | . | TRBJ1-5 | TRBV10-2 | 13 | TGCGCCAGCAGTGAACAGACAAATCAGCCCCAGCATTTT | CASSEQTNQPQHF
. | TRBD1 | TRBJ1-2 | TRBV19 | 16 | TGTGCCAGTAGTGCAGACAGACAGGGGGCGCGTTATGGCTACACCTTC | CASSADRQGARYGYTF
. | . | TRBJ1-1 | TRBV5-1 | 13 | TGCGCCAGCAGCCAAAGGATGAACACTGAAGCTTTCTTT | CASSQRMNTEAFF
. | . | TRBJ2-1 | TRBV19 | 13 | TGTGCCAGTAGTATCTCTTCGGACGGTGAGCAGTTCTTC | CASSISSDGEQFF
. | TRBD2 | TRBJ2-3 | TRBV7-8 | 13 | TGTGCCAGCGGGGGGGAAGGCACAGATACGCAGTATTTT | CASGGEGTDTQYF
. | TRBD2 | TRBJ2-1 | TRBV6-2/TRBV6-3 | 17 | TGTGCCAGCAGTTACCTCGGGACTAGCGGGGCCGTGGGTGAGCAGTTCTTC | CASSYLGTSGAVGEQFF
many | TRBD1 | TRBJ2-2 | TRBV7-9 | 17 | TGTGCCAGCAGCACTACGGACAGGTCCCAGGGCACCGGGGAGCTGTTTTTT | CASSTTDRSQGTGELFF
. | TRBD1 | TRBJ2-3 | TRBV5-1 | 15 | TGCGCCAGCAGCCAAAAGACAGGGGTTGCAGATACGCAGTATTTT | CASSQKTGVADTQYF
few | TRBD2 | TRBJ2-7 | TRBV11-2 | 14 | TGTGCCAGCAGCTATAGCGGGGGGGAATACGAGCAGTACTTC | CASSYSGGEYEQYF
. | . | TRBJ1-2 | TRBV28 | 15 | TGTGCCAGCAGTCAGGCCGGGACCAGAGGTCCTGGCTACACCTTC | CASSQAGTRGPGYTF
few | TRBD1 | TRBJ2-2 | TRBV18 | 15 | TGTGCCAGCTCACAACGGGACAGGGCTACCGGGGAGCTGTTTTTT | CASSQRDRATGELFF
. | TRBD2 | TRBJ2-1 | TRBV6-1 | 14 | TGTGCCAGCAGTGATGCGGGGGGCGAGAATGAGCAGTTCTTC | CASSDAGGENEQFF
. | . | TRBJ1-1 | TRBV5-1 | 14 | TGCGCCAGCAGCTTTTCTCGTCAGGACACTGAAGCTTTCTTT | CASSFSRQDTEAFF
. | . | TRBJ1-5 | TRBV5-8 | 15 | TGTGCCAGCAGCCCGGTAGTTTTGAGCAATCAGCCCCAGCATTTT | CASSPVVLSNQPQHF
. | TRBD1 | TRBJ2-3 | TRBV7-9 | 14 | TGTGCCAGCAGCACAGGGACAGACGTGGATACGCAGTATTTT | CASSTGTDVDTQYF
. | . | TRBJ1-2 | TRBV7-9 | 13 | TGTGCCAGCAGCCCCCAGGGTCTCGGTGGCTACACCTTC | CASSPQGLGGYTF
. | TRBD1 | TRBJ2-7 | TRBV18 | 16 | TGTGCCAGCTCACTCAAGGCGGGACAGGGTGGGTACGAGCAGTACTTC | CASSLKAGQGGYEQYF
. | . | TRBJ1-1 | TRBV6-5 | 11 | TGTGCCAGCACCGGGAACACTGAAGCTTTCTTT | CASTGNTEAFF
. | . | TRBJ1-1 | TRBV9 | 14 | TGTGCCAGCAGCGCGGGACACGGCGGTACTGAAGCTTTCTTT | CASSAGHGGTEAFF
. | . | TRBJ2-1 | TRBV3-1/TRBV3-2 | 15 | TGTGCCAGCAGCCAAGGACTACCGGAGATGTTTGAGCAGTTCTTC | CASSQGLPEMFEQFF
. | . | TRBJ2-1 | TRBV7-2 | 14 | TGTGCCAGCAGCTTAGAGAGGGGGAACAATGAGCAGTTCTTC | CASSLERGNNEQFF
. | . | TRBJ1-2 | TRBV4-3 | 16 | TGCGCCAGCAGCCAAGTGGGGAACAGGGCCTCGGGTGGCTACACCTTC | CASSQVGNRASGGYTF
. | TRBD1 | TRBJ2-7 | TRBV13 | 15 | TGTGCCAGCAGCCGTCGGGACAGGTCTTCCTACGAGCAGTACTTC | CASSRRDRSSYEQYF
. | . | TRBJ2-1 | TRBV10-3 | 12 | TGTGCCATCAGTGGAGTGTACAATGAGCAGTTCTTC | CAISGVYNEQFF
. | TRBD1 | TRBJ1-5 | TRBV11-2 | 16 | TGTGCCAGCAGCCCAGACGGGCAGGGGGCAAATCAGCCCCAGCATTTT | CASSPDGQGANQPQHF
. | . | TRBJ2-5 | TRBV29-1 | 13 | TGCAGCGTTGAAGTCGGGGCCCAAGAGACCCAGTACTTC | CSVEVGAQETQYF
. | . | TRBJ1-1 | TRBV5-4 | 14 | TGTGCCAGCAGCACCAACAGGGAGAACACTGAAGCTTTCTTT | CASSTNRENTEAFF